This TCR beta chain is from a study of tumor-infiltrating lymphocytes in primary liver carcinoma. Comments on this clonotype: One junction end does not reproduce the germline sequence, and a read error may be involved.

Joint extraction of RNA and DNA used about 17-30 mg of bulk tissue that was unsorted. The investigators made TCR beta cDNA from roughly 0.45 ug total RNA, using a constant-region primer. TCR beta libraries came from three nested multiplex PCR rounds using slightly modified ARM-PCR. TRBV1-TRBV30 forward and Cbeta reverse primers drove the first two approximately 10-cycle rounds. TCRdb re-analysed the multiplex PCR reads in MiXCR, keeping a single row per CDR3 protein. The data contain about 120,000 distinct CDR3 sequences, roughly 75% of them singletons. CDR3 length: 16 residues. Germline CDR1 MDHEN, CDR2 SYDVKM.

The source is an older woman with primary liver carcinoma and hepatitis B virus infection. The rearrangement uses TRBV28 and TRBJ2-1; TRBD2 matches at 16 bases. Material: tumor-adjacent normal liver tissue. The CDR3 DNA reads as TGTACCAGCAGTTCGGGGGGACTAGCGGGGGGGCAGTTTCTGTTCTTC. This gives the protein CTSSSGGLAGGQFLFF.